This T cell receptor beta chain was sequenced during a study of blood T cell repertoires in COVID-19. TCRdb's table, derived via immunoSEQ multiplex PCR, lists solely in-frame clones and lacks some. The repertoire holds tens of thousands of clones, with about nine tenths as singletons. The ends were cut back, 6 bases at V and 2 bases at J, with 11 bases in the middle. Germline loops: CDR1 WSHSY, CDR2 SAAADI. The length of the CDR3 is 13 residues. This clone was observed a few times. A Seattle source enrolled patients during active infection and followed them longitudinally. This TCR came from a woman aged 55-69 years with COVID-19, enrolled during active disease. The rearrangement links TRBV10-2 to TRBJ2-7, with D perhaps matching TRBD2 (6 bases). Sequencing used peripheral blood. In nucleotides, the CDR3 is TGCGCCAGCAGGGAGACTAGTGCCTACGAGCAGTACTTC. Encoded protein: CASRETSAYEQYF.